One sample yielded the 32 T cell receptor beta chains listed below, sequenced in a study of T cells in Graves' hyperthyroidism and ophthalmopathy. Authors of the study amplified TCR beta CDR3 regions from RNA transcripts. The HTBI primer set was used in a first-round RT-PCR of the TCR CDR3. TCRdb redid the calling of the multiplex PCR reads with MiXCR, one entry per CDR3 protein. The sample holds approximately 360,000 distinct CDR3 sequences, approximately 15% seen once. The material sequenced was blood. The receptors here all came from a woman younger than 35 with Graves' hyperthyroidism that later progressed to Graves' ophthalmopathy.

V and J are TRBV28 and TRBJ2-3; 12 bases match TRBD2. The germline CDR1 and CDR2 sequences are MDHEN and SYDVKM. This CDR3 region has 16 residues. The V and J ends lost 5 bases and 1 base, in that order; junction bases with no gene match: 4. CDR3: CASSPLAGGRTDTQYF. The CDR3 region has the DNA TGTGCCAGCAGTCCACTAGCGGGAGGCCGCACAGATACGCAGTATTTT. Together with reference TRBV28 and TRBJ2-3, the CDR3 gives the full variable domain: DVKVTQSSRYLVKRTGEKVFLECVQDMDHENMFWYRQDPGLGLRLIYFSYDVKMKEKGDIPEGYSVSREKKERFSLILESASTNQTSMYLCASSPLAGGRTDTQYFGPGTRLTVL.

This clonotype was recorded at least ten times. The chain uses TRBV2 and TRBJ1-2; no clear D. With 7 bases removed from V and 3 bases from J, the gap between germline ends came to 12 bases. The CDR3 covers 13 residues. In germline, CDR1 is SNHLY, CDR2 FYNNEI. Written as DNA, the CDR3 is TGTGCCAGCAAGATATTGGGTGACTATGGCTACACCTTC. This gives the protein CASKILGDYGYTF.

This chain links TRBV27 with TRBJ2-1; tentatively, D is TRBD1 or TRBD2 (6 bases each). Germline-derived CDR1 and CDR2 are MNHEY and SMNVEV (reference sequence). The V gene lost 10 bases and the J gene lost 12 bases, with 28 bases spanning the gap. The CDR3 contains 15 residues. The CDR3, as DNA: TGTGCCACTACCTTTAGGTGGGAGGCTGAAGGGGGGCAGTTCTTC. Amino acid sequence: CATTFRWEAEGGQFF.

At least ten counts were recorded for this clonotype. CDR3 amino acids: CASSKRGYEQYF. The CDR3 DNA reads as TGTGCCAGCAGCAAAAGGGGTTACGAGCAGTACTTC. This chain links TRBV7-2 with TRBJ2-7, with D tentatively TRBD1 (5 bases). Deletions cut 5 bases from V and 4 bases from J, with 9 bases between. The CDR3 totals 12 residues. Germline V CDR1 and CDR2: SGHTA, FQGNSA. The whole variable domain, filled in from reference TRBV7-2 and TRBJ2-7, reads GAGVSQSPSNKVTEKGKDVELRCDPISGHTALYWYRQSLGQGLEFLIYFQGNSAPDKSGLPSDRFSAERTGGSVSTLTIQRTQQEDSAVYLCASSKRGYEQYFGPGTRLTVT.

The genes are TRBV20-1 and TRBJ2-7; no firm D call. The CDR3 has 15 amino acids. The V gene lost 6 bases and the J gene lost 3 bases, with 21 bases spanning the gap. Germline V gives CDR1 DFQATT, CDR2 SNEGSKA (reference sequence). DNA for the CDR3: TGCAGTGCCACCCAAATCTTTCGAGAACTCTACGAGCAGTACTTC. Translation: CSATQIFRELYEQYF.

The chain uses TRBV18 and TRBJ2-7; tentatively, D is TRBD2 (5 bases). V was cut by 0 bases and J by 7 bases, with 10 bases left in between. The CDR3 spans 13 residues. Germline V lookup: CDR1 KGHSH, CDR2 LQKENI. The DNA for the CDR3 is TGTGCCAGCTCACCACCGACGGGATTTGAGCAGTACTTC. As protein: CASSPPTGFEQYF.

This sequence joins TRBV20-1 and TRBJ1-1; D possibly corresponds to TRBD1 (6 bases). CDR3 size: 17 residues. CDR1 is DFQATT and CDR2 is SNEGSKA in the germline V gene (reference sequence). Between the trimmed V and J ends, which lost 5 bases and 7 bases, there was a span of 29 bases. The CDR3 DNA is TGCAGTGCTCCCGGACAGTTTGTGGGACCCCCTCATTATGAAGCTTTCTTT. As protein: CSAPGQFVGPPHYEAFF.

This clonotype was counted only a few times. A junction boundary mismatches the germline segment, possibly from a read error. The rearrangement uses TRBV7-9 and TRBJ2-5, with 11 bases lining up with TRBD1. The V gene's germline CDR1 is SEHNR and CDR2 FQNEAQ (reference sequence). CDR3 size: 15 residues. The CDR3 here is CASSASGTGGETQSF. In DNA, the CDR3 is TGTGCCAGCAGCGCTTCCGGGACAGGGGGAGAGACCCAGTCCTTC.

This clonotype was detected many times. The genes are TRBV30 and TRBJ2-5; 12 bases agree with TRBD1. Trimming at V came to 5 bases and at J to 4 bases, leaving 5 bases not matched to a gene. CDR1 and CDR2 from the germline V gene are GTSNPN and SVGIG (reference sequence). The CDR3 is 14 amino acids. CDR3 region: CAWGTGGGRETQYF. The CDR3 DNA is TGTGCCTGGGGGACAGGGGGCGGCAGAGAGACCCAGTACTTC.

This clonotype turned up a few times. CDR3: CAISAGTGVNYGYTF. Here the CDR3 DNA reads TGTGCCATCAGTGCCGGGACAGGCGTTAACTATGGCTACACCTTC. The rearrangement uses TRBV10-3 and TRBJ1-2, with 8 nucleotides matching TRBD1. From germline, CDR1 is ENHRY and CDR2 SYGVKD. The CDR3 spans 15 residues. Germline trimming cut 4 bases from V and 1 base from J; bases unmatched to any gene: 5.

This clonotype turned up a few times. The junction departs from the called germline gene at one end, perhaps through a read error. V gene TRBV6-1 combines with J gene TRBJ2-1; TRBD2 aligns across 9 bases. There are 16 residues in the CDR3. Germline V gives CDR1 MNHNS, CDR2 SASEGT. The CDR3 is CASSNYLAGNYNEQLF. The CDR3 nucleotides are TGTGCCAGCAGTAACTACCTAGCGGGGAACTACAATGAGCAGCTCTTC.

This chain connects TRBV10-3 to TRBJ2-1; possibly TRBD1 or TRBD2 for D (7 bases each). Per the germline V gene, CDR1 is ENHRY and CDR2 is SYGVKD. V was clipped by 3 bases and J by 2 bases, with 14 bases between them. CDR3 length equals 16 residues. The CDR3, as DNA: TGTGCCATCAGTGACCCGACAGGGAGGGCCTACAATGAGCAGTTCTTC. Protein sequence: CAISDPTGRAYNEQFF.

Concerning this clonotype: A much larger clonotype is one base distant, so this may be a read error. This chain connects TRBV3-1 to TRBJ2-7, with 8 bases aligning to TRBD2. The J call may be in error: the DNA end matches TRBJ2-1 better. The CDR3 has 13 residues. The germline CDR1 and CDR2 sequences are LGHDT and YNNKEL (reference sequence). The CDR3 nucleotides read TGTGCCAGCAGCCAGACTAGCGCCTACGAGCAGTTCTTC. Its protein is CASSQTSAYEQFF.

There are many counts of this clonotype. This sequence joins TRBV5-1 and TRBJ2-1, with 11 bases aligning to TRBD2. The CDR3 totals 16 residues. J gave up 6 bases and V 0 bases, and 5 bases lay outside the gene matches. The germline gives CDR1 SGHRS, CDR2 YFSETQ. The DNA for the CDR3 is TGCGCCAGCAGCTTGGCCGGCGGGACTAGCGGCAATGAGCAGTTCTTC. Translation: CASSLAGGTSGNEQFF.

This clonotype has ten or more counts. This chain uses TRBV12-3 or TRBV12-4 with TRBJ1-5; D unclear. The CDR3 length is 13 residues. V was cut by 4 bases and J by 4 bases, with 8 bases left in between. CDR3: CASSYERNQPQHF. The CDR3 DNA is TGTGCCAGCAGTTACGAAAGGAATCAGCCCCAGCATTTT.

This clonotype was picked up many times. The chain employs TRBV6-2 or TRBV6-3 and TRBJ2-7, with TRBD2 matching over 7 bases. Germline CDR1 is MNHEY and CDR2 is SVGEGT. V was clipped by 2 bases and J by 2 bases; unmatched bases: 6. The CDR3 extends over 15 amino acids. CDR3 coding DNA: TGTGCCAGCAGTTACGATCCGACTAGCCCCTACGAGCAGTACTTC. Translated, it gives CASSYDPTSPYEQYF.

This clonotype was counted many times. This chain uses TRBV3-1 with TRBJ2-3, with 8 bases identical to TRBD2. The germline gives CDR1 LGHDT, CDR2 YNNKEL (reference sequence). The CDR3 is made up of 17 amino acids. J gave up 2 bases and V 0 bases, and 7 bases lay outside the gene matches. Here the CDR3 reads CASSQDFSLAATDTQYF. In DNA, the CDR3 is TGTGCCAGCAGCCAAGATTTCTCACTAGCGGCCACAGATACGCAGTATTTT.

This clonotype was counted many times. V usage is TRBV12-3 or TRBV12-4 and J usage is TRBJ2-5; D ambiguous. V lost 8 bases, J lost 5 bases, and 6 bases lay in between. The CDR3 extends over 10 amino acids. CDR3 DNA sequence: TGTGCCAGCGGCGGCGAGACCCAGTACTTC. Protein: CASGGETQYF.

This clonotype was counted many times. The chain combines TRBV13 with TRBJ2-5; 9 bases map to TRBD2. The germline V gene encodes CDR1 PRHDT and CDR2 FYEKMQ (reference sequence). This CDR3 is built from 15 residues. V lost 5 bases, J lost 6 bases, and 10 bases stayed unmatched. The CDR3 nucleotides read TGTGCCAGCAGCACCGCGGGACTAGCAGCGAAGACCCAGTACTTC. It yields the protein CASSTAGLAAKTQYF.

This clonotype was recorded many times. This chain uses TRBV6-1 with TRBJ2-7; the match to TRBD1 covers 7 bases. The junction had 12 bases not matched to a gene; V was cut back by 7 bases and J by 0 bases. Germline CDR1 MNHNS, CDR2 SASEGT. The CDR3 sequence is 16 residues long. Here the CDR3 DNA reads TGTGCCAGCACCGAGCCCCCACAGGGGAACTCCTACGAGCAGTACTTC. Protein: CASTEPPQGNSYEQYF.

This clonotype showed up just a few times. V is TRBV6-1 and J is TRBJ2-2; no reliable D call. V was cut by 10 bases and J by 3 bases, with 21 bases left in between. CDR1 is MNHNS, CDR2 SASEGT, per germline. The CDR3 totals 16 residues. The CDR3 is CATVALVRRDTGELFF. CDR3 nucleotides: TGTGCCACCGTCGCCCTGGTGCGTCGTGACACCGGGGAGCTGTTTTTT.

The rearrangement links TRBV7-8 to TRBJ2-2, with TRBD1 identical over 7 bases. The CDR3 is 14 residues long. V shed 4 bases and J 4 bases; nucleotides not matched to a gene: 3. Germline CDR1 SGHVS, CDR2 FQNEAQ. CDR3 DNA sequence: TGTGCCAGCAGCTACACAGGGGTCACCGGGGAGCTGTTTTTT. Translating gives CASSYTGVTGELFF.

Many counts were recorded for this clonotype. The genes are TRBV7-9 and TRBJ2-7, with 9 positions matching TRBD1. V trimming: 6 bases; J trimming: 5 bases; junction bases outside the gene matches: 5. CDR1 and CDR2 (germline): SEHNR, FQNEAQ (reference sequence). This CDR3 region has 13 residues. The DNA of the CDR3 is TGTGCCAGCAGTTACAGGGGGCGGGACGAGCAGTACTTC. Its translation is CASSYRGRDEQYF.

In its sample, this clonotype was seen many times. The chain couples TRBV20-1 to TRBJ1-2, with D uncertain. The CDR3 extends over 13 amino acids. V gave up 3 bases and J gave up 2 bases, with 10 bases separating them. In germline, CDR1 is DFQATT, CDR2 SNEGSKA (reference sequence). The DNA of the CDR3 is TGCAGTGCTAGCGAGGGAAGGAACTATGGCTACACCTTC. Translated, it gives CSASEGRNYGYTF.

This chain uses TRBV6-9 with TRBJ2-6; D is unresolved. Germline CDR1 reads MNHGY; CDR2 reads SVAAGI. Deletions cut 4 bases from V and 4 bases from J, with 8 bases between. The CDR3 sequence is 14 residues long. CDR3: CASSFGEGANVLTF. The CDR3 nucleotides are TGTGCCAGCAGTTTTGGGGAAGGGGCCAACGTCCTGACTTTC.

The chain recombines TRBV5-1 with TRBJ2-5, with D tentatively TRBD1 (5 bases). Deletions cut 0 bases from V and 4 bases from J, with 10 bases between. The CDR3 runs to 14 residues. Germline V gene sequence: CDR1 SGHRS, CDR2 YFSETQ. Here the CDR3 reads CASSLVGEVETQYF. The CDR3 nucleotides are TGCGCCAGCAGCTTGGTAGGGGAAGTAGAGACCCAGTACTTC.

Ten or more counts support this clonotype. The chain combines TRBV7-2 with TRBJ2-2, with D perhaps being TRBD1 or TRBD2 (5 bases each). The CDR3 contains 16 residues. Per germline, CDR1 SGHTA and CDR2 FQGNSA. V lost 5 bases, J lost 0 bases, and 13 bases lay in between. CDR3 sequence: CASSPAGTTNTGELFF. Here the CDR3 DNA reads TGTGCCAGCAGCCCAGCCGGGACCACGAACACCGGGGAGCTGTTTTTT.

The V and J genes are TRBV7-9 and TRBJ2-1; D gene ambiguous. Germline values: CDR1 SEHNR, CDR2 FQNEAQ (reference sequence). This CDR3 has 13 residues. The germline V and J ends were trimmed by 5 bases and 8 bases, with 13 bases remaining between them. CDR3 bases: TGTGCCAGCAGCCCGGACGGGTGGGATGAGCAGTTCTTC. Its translation: CASSPDGWDEQFF.

This clonotype has a handful of counts. V usage is TRBV28 and J usage is TRBJ1-1, with a weak D call TRBD1 (6 bases). CDR1 is MDHEN and CDR2 is SYDVKM in the germline V gene. This CDR3 region has 14 residues. Trimming took 6 bases from V and 4 from J, leaving 15 bases between them. The CDR3, as DNA: TGTGCCAGCAGGCGGGGGATCAGGGGCACTGAAGCTTTCTTT. This gives the protein CASRRGIRGTEAFF.

The V and J genes are TRBV10-3 and TRBJ2-3; 14 nucleotides line up with TRBD2. Germline CDR1 ENHRY, CDR2 SYGVKD. This CDR3 has 19 residues. Trimming took 2 bases from V and 0 from J; bases not matched to a gene: 7. The CDR3 here is CAISEPRGTSGRSTDTQYF. The CDR3 nucleotides read TGTGCCATCAGTGAGCCCCGAGGGACTAGCGGGAGAAGCACAGATACGCAGTATTTT.

In this sample, this clonotype turned up a few times. V is TRBV29-1 and J is TRBJ2-3, with 10 bases aligning to TRBD2. Germline V CDR1 and CDR2: SQVTM, ANQGSEA. V dropped 7 bases and J dropped 2; count of bases not matched to a gene: 3. This CDR3 contains 13 residues. Here the CDR3 reads CSASGRSTDTQYF. In nucleotides, the CDR3 is TGCAGCGCTAGCGGGAGATCCACAGATACGCAGTATTTT.

In this sample, this clonotype turned up many times. The V and J genes are TRBV6-6 and TRBJ1-2; no clear D. Germline V lookup: CDR1 MNHNY, CDR2 SVGAGI (reference sequence). This CDR3 comprises 14 residues. The V gene lost 2 bases and the J gene lost 3 bases, with 10 bases spanning the gap. As DNA, the CDR3 is TGTGCCAGCAGTTACGATAAGATGCACTATGGCTACACCTTC. The encoded protein is CASSYDKMHYGYTF.